This T cell receptor (beta chain) was captured in a study of blood T cell repertoires in COVID-19. For the study at large: Specimens from acute and convalescent COVID-19 originated in the United States, Italy and Spain.

The CDR3 is made up of 12 amino acids. Trimming took 3 bases from V and 8 from J, leaving 8 bases between them. From germline, CDR1 is LNHDA and CDR2 SQIVND (reference sequence). Authors' processing steps: Estimation of nucleated cell counts was performed using reference gene primer amplification. Sequenced by immunoSEQ multiplex PCR; TCRdb stores in-frame clones only, minus some. V and J calls and clone size are as listed in that table; D and trimming were resolved from the DNA. The sample records 250,000 to 400,000 clones, more than 75% being singletons. The sequencing sample was made of peripheral blood. This chain uses TRBV19 with TRBJ2-1; D is unclear. The clonotype was recovered from a man between 45 and 60 years old with active or convalescent COVID-19. The CDR3 loop is CASSISRYEQFF. The CDR3 DNA reads TGTGCCAGTAGTATTTCCAGGTATGAGCAGTTCTTC.